This T cell receptor beta chain was found in a study of post-analysis software for immune sequencing data. Every TCR beta cDNA library bore unique molecular identifiers. TCRdb re-called the PCR reads with MiXCR, one entry per CDR3 protein. The table shows 500,000 to 600,000 distinct CDR3 sequences, with 40% to 50% occurring only once. The receptor was derived from a girl aged 10-17 years with multiple sclerosis. The specimen was blood.

The CDR3 nucleotides are TGTGCCAGCAGCCCCGGTGATAGTTCCCTTTACGAGCAGTACTTC. Translation: CASSPGDSSLYEQYF. This chain joins TRBV12-3 or TRBV12-4 and TRBJ2-7, with unresolved D. Trimming left V 6 bases short and J 4 bases short, with 19 bases between. The CDR3 totals 15 residues.